This T cell receptor beta chain appears in the sequencing data of a study of blood T cells in healthy people across ages. Study conclusions and caveats: Diversity of TCR beta per million T cells declined in a roughly linear way with age.

There were at least 5.5 micrograms of total RNA extracted from every sample. A J-beta primer mix and a sample-barcoded 5' primer were used in a second PCR of about 6 to 12 cycles. From the 5' RACE reads, TCRdb called clonotypes with MiXCR, one entry per CDR3 protein. The repertoire holds hundreds of thousands of distinct CDR3 sequences, with approximately 25% as singletons. Comment on this clonotype: Its matching antigen is unknown.

The V gene end was trimmed by 0 bases and the J gene end by 2 bases; junction bases not matched to a gene: 13. The CDR3 totals 20 residues. Germline lookup yields CDR1 LGHNA and CDR2 YSLEER. These sequences were also reported in another study, on T cells of mothers and their children.

The rearrangement joins TRBV4-3 to TRBJ2-1, with TRBD2 matching over 10 bases. The sequence came from a boy younger than 18 in good health. The sample comprised blood. CDR3 DNA: TGCGCCAGCAGCCAAGATGGGGTAGATAGCGGGGGGTCCACCTACAATGAGCAGTTCTTC. It is translated as CASSQDGVDSGGSTYNEQFF.